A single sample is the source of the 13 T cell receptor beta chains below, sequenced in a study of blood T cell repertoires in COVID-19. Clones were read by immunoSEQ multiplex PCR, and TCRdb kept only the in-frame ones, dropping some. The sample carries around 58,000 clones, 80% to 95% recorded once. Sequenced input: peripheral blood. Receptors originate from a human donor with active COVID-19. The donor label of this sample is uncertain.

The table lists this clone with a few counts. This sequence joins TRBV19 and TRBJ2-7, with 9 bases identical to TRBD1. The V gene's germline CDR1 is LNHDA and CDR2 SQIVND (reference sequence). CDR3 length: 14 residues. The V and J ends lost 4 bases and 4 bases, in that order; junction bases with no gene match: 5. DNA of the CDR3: TGTGCCAGTAGTAGCGGACAGGGGAAGTACGAGCAGTACTTC. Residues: CASSSGQGKYEQYF. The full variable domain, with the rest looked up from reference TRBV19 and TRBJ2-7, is DGGITQSPKYLFRKEGQNVTLSCEQNLNHDAMYWYRQDPGQGLRLIYYSQIVNDFQKGDIAEGYSVSREKKESFPLTVTSAQKNPTAFYLCASSSGQGKYEQYFGPGTRLTVT.

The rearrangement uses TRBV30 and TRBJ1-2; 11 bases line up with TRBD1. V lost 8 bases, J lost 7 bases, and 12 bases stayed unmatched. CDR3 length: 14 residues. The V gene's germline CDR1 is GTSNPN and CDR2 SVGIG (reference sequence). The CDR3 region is CANTPGQGAIGYTF. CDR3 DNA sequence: TGTGCCAATACCCCTGGACAGGGGGCAATTGGCTACACCTTC.

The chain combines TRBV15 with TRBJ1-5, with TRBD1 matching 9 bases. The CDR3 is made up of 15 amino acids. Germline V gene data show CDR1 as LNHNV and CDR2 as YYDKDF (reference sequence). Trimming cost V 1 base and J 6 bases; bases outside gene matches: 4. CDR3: CATSRVDRGSQPQHF. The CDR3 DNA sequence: TGTGCCACCAGCAGAGTCGACAGGGGGAGTCAGCCCCAGCATTTT.

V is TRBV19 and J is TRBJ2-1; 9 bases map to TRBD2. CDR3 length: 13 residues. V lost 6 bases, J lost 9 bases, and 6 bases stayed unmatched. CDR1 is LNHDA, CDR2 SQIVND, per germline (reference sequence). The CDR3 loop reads CASRPSGTVEQFF. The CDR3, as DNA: TGTGCCAGTAGACCTAGCGGGACGGTTGAGCAGTTCTTC.

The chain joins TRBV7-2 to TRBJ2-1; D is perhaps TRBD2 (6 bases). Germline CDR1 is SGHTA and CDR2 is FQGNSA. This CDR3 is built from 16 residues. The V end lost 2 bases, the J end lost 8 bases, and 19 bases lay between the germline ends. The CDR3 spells CASSLKGGGLDDEQFF. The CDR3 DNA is TGTGCCAGCAGCTTAAAGGGAGGAGGATTGGACGATGAGCAGTTCTTC.

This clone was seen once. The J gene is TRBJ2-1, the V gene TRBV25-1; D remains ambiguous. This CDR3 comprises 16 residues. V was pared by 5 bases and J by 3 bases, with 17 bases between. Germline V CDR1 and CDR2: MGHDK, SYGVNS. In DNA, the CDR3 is TGTGCCAGCAGTCCCTACGAGGCAGTGAACTACAATGAGCAGTTCTTC. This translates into CASSPYEAVNYNEQFF.

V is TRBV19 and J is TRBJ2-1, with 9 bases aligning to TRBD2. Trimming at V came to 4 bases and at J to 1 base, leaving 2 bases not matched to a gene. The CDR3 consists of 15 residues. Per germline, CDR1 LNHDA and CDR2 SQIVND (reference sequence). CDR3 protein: CASSSGGASYNEQFF. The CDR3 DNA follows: TGTGCCAGTAGTAGCGGGGGGGCGTCCTACAATGAGCAGTTCTTC.

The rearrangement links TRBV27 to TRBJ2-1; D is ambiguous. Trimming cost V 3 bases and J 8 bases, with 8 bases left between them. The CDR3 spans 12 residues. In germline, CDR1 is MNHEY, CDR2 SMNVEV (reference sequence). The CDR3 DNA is TGTGCCAGCAGTTTGATTGGAGATGAGCAGTTCTTC. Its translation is CASSLIGDEQFF.

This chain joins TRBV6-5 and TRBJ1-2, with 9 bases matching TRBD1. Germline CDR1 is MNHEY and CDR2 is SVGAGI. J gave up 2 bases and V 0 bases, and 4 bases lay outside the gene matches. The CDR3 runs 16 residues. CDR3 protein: CASSYSGTGRNYGYTF. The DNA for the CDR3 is TGTGCCAGCAGTTACTCGGGGACAGGGAGGAACTATGGCTACACCTTC.

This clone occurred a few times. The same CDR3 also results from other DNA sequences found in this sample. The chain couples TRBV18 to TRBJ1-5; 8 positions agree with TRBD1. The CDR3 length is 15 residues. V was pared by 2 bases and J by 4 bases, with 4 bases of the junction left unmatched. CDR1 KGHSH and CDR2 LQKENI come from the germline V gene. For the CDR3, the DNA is TGTGCCAGCTCACCAGACAGGGGAGGTAATCAGCCCCAGCATTTT. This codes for CASSPDRGGNQPQHF.

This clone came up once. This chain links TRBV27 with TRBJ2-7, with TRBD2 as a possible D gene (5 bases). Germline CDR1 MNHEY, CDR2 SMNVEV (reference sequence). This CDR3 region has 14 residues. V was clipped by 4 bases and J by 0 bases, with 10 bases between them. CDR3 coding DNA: TGTGCCAGCAGTTCTACGGGATCCTCCTACGAGCAGTACTTC. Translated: CASSSTGSSYEQYF.

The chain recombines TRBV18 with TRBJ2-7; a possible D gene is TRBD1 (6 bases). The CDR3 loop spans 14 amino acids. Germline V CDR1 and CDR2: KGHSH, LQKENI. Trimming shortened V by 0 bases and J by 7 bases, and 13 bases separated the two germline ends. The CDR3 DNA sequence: TGTGCCAGCTCACCACCGGGGGCCCCATGGGAGCAGTACTTC. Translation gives CASSPPGAPWEQYF.

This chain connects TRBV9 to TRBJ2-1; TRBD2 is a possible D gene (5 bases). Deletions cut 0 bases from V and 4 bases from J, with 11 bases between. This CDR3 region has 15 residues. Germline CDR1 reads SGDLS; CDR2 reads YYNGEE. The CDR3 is CASSVDGESYNEQFF. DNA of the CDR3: TGTGCCAGCAGCGTAGACGGGGAGTCATACAATGAGCAGTTCTTC.